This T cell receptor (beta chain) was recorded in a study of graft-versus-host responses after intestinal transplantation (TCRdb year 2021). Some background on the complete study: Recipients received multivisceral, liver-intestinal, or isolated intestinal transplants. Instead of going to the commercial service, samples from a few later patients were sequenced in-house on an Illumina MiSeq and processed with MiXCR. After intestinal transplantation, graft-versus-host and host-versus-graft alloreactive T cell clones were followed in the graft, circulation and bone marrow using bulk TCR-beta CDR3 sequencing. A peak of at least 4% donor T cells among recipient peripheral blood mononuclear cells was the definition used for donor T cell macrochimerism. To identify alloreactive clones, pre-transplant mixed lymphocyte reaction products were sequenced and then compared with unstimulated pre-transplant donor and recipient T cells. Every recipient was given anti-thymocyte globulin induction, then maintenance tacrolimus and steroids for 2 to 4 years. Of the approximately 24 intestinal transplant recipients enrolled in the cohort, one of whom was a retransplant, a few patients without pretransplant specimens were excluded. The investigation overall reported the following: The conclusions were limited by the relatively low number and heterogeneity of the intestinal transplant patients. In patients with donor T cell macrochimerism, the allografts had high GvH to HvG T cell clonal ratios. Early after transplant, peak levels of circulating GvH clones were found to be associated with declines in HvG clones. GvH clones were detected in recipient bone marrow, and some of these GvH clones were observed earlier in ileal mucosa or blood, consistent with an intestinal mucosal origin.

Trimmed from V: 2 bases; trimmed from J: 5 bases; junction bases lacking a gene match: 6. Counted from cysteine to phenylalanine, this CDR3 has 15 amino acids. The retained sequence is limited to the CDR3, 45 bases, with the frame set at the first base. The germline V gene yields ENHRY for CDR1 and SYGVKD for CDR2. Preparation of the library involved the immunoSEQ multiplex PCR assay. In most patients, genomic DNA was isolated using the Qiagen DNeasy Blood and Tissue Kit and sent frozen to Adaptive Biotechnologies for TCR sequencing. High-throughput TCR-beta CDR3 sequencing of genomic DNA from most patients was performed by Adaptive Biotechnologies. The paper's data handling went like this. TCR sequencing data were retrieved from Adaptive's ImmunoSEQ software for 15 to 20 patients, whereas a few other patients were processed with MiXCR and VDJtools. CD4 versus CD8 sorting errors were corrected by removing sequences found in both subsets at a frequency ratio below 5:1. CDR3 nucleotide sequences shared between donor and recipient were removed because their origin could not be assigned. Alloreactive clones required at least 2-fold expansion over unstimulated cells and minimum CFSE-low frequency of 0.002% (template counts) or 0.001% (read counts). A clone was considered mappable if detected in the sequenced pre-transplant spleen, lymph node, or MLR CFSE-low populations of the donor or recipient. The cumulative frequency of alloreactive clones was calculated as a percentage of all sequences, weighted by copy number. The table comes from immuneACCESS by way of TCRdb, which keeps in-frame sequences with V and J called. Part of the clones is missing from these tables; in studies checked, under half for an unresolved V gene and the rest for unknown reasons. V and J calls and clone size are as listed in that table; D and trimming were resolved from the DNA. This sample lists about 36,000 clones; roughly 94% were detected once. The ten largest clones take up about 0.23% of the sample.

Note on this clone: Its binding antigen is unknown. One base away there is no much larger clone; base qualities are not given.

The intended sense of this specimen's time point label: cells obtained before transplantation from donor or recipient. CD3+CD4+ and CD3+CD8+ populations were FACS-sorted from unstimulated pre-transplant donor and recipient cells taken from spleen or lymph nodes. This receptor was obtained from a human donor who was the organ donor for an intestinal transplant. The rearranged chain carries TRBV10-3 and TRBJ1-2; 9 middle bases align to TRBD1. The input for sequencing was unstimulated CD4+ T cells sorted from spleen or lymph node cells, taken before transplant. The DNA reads TGTGCCATCAGTGAGGGGACAGGGATGGGGTATGGCTACACCTTC. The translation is CAISEGTGMGYGYTF.